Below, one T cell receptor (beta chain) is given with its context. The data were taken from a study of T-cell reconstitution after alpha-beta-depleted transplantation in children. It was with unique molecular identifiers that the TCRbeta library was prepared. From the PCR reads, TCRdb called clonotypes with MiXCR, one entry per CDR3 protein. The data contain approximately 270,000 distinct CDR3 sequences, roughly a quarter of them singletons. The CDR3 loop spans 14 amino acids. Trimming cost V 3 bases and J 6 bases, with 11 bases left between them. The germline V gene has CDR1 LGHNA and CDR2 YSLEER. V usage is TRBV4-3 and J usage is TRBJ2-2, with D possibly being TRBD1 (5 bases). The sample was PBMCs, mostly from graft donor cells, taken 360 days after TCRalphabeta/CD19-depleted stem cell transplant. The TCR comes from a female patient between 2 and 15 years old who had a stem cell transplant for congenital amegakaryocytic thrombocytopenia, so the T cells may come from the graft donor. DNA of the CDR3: TGCGCCAGCAGCCAGATATTGGGGCCCGGGGAGCTGTTTTTT. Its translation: CASSQILGPGELFF.